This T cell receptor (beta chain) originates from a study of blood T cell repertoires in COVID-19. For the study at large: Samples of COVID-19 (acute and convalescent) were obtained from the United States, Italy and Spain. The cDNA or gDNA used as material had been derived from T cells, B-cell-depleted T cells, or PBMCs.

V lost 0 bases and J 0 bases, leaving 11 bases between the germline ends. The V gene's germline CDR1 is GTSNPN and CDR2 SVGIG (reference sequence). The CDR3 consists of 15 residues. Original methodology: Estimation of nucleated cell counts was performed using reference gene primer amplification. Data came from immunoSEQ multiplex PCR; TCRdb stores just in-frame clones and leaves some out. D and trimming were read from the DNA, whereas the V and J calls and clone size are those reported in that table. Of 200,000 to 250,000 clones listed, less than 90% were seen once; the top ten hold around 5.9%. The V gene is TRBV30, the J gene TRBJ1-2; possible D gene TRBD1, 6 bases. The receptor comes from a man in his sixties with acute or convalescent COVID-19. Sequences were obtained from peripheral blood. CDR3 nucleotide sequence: TGTGCCTGGAGTGTAGCTGGGGGCGCTAACTATGGCTACACCTTC. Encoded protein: CAWSVAGGANYGYTF.